A selection of T cell receptor beta chains follows, all from one sample in a study of breast tumors, draining lymph nodes, adjacent tissues. Each CDR3 protein gets one entry after TCRdb re-called the multiplex PCR reads with MiXCR. Of about 31,000 distinct CDR3 sequences listed, roughly 63% are singletons. The specimen sequenced was breast tumor tissue. Receptor source: a female donor with breast cancer. Some clones in this sample may be carry-over from other donors' samples. Both conserved end residues are part of each CDR3.

cdr3_aa	v_call	j_call
CASSQDLGGGKNIQYF	TRBV4-3	TRBJ2-4
CASSPGVNEKLFF	TRBV18	TRBJ1-4
CSVGSSGRAVGELFF	TRBV29-1	TRBJ2-2
CASSLGPSGGSIGELFF	TRBV5-1	TRBJ2-2
CASSLAGHTGTQYF	TRBV7-7	TRBJ2-5
CASSATSGAGANVLTF	TRBV9	TRBJ2-6
CASGFEQEDTQYF	TRBV12-5	TRBJ2-3
CASSIQFSTDTQYF	TRBV19	TRBJ2-3
CASTKGEGYNEQFF	TRBV6-6	TRBJ2-1
CASSPEGARTEAFF	TRBV19	TRBJ1-1
CASSRPIRNRDLGDEQFF	TRBV7-9	TRBJ2-1
CASSRSGGGSYEQYF	TRBV9	TRBJ2-7
CASSLDGNSPLHF	TRBV7-9	TRBJ1-6
CASSLLLAGGQADTQYF	TRBV5-4	TRBJ2-3
CASSLMHQSTDTQYF	TRBV7-3	TRBJ2-3
CASRPTLSYEQYF	TRBV11-2	TRBJ2-7
CASRPGGWYGYTF	TRBV19	TRBJ1-2
CASSLSLSASGNTIYF	TRBV7-9	TRBJ1-3
CASSLRTGQPQHF	TRBV14	TRBJ1-5
CASSFSGTGGYNEQFF	TRBV5-1	TRBJ2-1
CASSLGDRDSTEAFF	TRBV13	TRBJ1-1
CASSRGQAYGYTF	TRBV6-4	TRBJ1-2
CASRPPGTGVRGYTF	TRBV6-1	TRBJ1-2
CASSLTSGSRYF	TRBV5-1	TRBJ2-3
CASRQPGVNTEAFF	TRBV12-3/TRBV12-4	TRBJ1-1
CASSPGTTGSQETQYF	TRBV5-4	TRBJ2-5
CSAPTGRGNYGYTF	TRBV20-1	TRBJ1-2
CAISESAGSFYNEQFF	TRBV11-3	TRBJ2-1
CASSSRTGSNSPLHF	TRBV27	TRBJ1-6
CSARGTASYNEQFF	TRBV20-1	TRBJ2-1
CASSQEGPSGEFYEQYF	TRBV4-3	TRBJ2-7
CASSSGSSYNEQFF	TRBV11-3	TRBJ2-1
CASSSNSDEQYF	TRBV11-2	TRBJ2-7
CASSITGTGRAGYTF	TRBV7-2	TRBJ1-2
CASTNPGGEQYF	TRBV27	TRBJ2-7
CASSPGTGASGNTIYF	TRBV11-2	TRBJ1-3
CASIAQGTEGYGYTF	TRBV19	TRBJ1-2
CASSPLLPRNSPLHF	TRBV6-5	TRBJ1-6
CASSVRAGLRRETQYF	TRBV9	TRBJ2-5
CSADKRERGDEQYF	TRBV20-1	TRBJ2-7
CASSSSGSVSDTQYF	TRBV5-1	TRBJ2-3
CATSRDMTLQYF	TRBV15	TRBJ2-7
CASIQSRDRYGYTF	TRBV6-1	TRBJ1-2
CSAPDSFLNYGYTF	TRBV20-1	TRBJ1-2
CASSDSGNEQFF	TRBV5-1	TRBJ2-1
CSVEWGSNEKLFF	TRBV29-1	TRBJ1-4
CAGSQGLNQPQHF	TRBV3-1	TRBJ1-5
CSAMWTSGTSREQFF	TRBV20-1	TRBJ2-1
CASSERIAADLAGGYEQYF	TRBV2	TRBJ2-7
CATSDPTLRGYEQYF	TRBV24-1	TRBJ2-7
CASSVWGGETQYF	TRBV9	TRBJ2-5